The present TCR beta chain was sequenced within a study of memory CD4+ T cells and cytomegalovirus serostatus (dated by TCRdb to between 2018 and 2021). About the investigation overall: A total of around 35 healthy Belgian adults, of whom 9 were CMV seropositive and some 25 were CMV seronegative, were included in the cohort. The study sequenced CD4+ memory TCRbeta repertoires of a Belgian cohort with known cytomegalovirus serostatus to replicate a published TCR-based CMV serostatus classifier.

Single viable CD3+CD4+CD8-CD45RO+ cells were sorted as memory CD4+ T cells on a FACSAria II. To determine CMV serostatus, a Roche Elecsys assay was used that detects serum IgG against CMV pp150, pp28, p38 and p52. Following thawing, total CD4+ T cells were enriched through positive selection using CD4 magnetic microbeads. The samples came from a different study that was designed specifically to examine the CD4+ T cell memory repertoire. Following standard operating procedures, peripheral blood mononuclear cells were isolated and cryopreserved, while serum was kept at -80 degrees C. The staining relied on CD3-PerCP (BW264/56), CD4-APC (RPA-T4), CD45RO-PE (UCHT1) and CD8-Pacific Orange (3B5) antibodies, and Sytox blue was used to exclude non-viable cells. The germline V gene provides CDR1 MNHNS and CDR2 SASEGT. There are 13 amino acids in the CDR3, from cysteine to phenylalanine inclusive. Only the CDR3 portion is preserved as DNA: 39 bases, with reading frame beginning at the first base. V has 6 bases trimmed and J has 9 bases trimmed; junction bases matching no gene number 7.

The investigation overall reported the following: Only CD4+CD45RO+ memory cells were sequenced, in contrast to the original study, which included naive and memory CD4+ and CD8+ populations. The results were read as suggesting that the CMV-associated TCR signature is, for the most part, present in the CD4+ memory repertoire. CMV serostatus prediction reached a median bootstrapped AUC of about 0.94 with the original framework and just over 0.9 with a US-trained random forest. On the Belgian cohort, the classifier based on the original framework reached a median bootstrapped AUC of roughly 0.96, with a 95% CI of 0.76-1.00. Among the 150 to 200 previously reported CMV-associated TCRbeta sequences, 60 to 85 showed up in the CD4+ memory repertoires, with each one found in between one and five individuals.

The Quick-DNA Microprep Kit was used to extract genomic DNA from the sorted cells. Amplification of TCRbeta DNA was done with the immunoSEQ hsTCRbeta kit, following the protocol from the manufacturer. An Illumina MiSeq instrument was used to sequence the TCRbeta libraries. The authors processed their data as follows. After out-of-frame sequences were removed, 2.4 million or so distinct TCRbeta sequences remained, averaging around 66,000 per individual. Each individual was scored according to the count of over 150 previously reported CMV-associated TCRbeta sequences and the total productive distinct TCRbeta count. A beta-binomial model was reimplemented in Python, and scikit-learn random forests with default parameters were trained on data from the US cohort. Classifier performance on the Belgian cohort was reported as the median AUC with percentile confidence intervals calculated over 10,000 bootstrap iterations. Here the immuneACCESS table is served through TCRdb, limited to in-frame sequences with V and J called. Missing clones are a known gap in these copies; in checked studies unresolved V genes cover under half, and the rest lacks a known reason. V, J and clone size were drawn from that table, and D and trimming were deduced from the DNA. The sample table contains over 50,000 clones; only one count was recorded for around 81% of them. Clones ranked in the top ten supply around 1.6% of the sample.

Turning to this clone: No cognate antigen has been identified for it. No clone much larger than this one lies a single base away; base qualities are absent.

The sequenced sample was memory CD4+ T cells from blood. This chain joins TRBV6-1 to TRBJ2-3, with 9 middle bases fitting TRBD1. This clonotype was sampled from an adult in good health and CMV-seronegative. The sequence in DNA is TGTGCCAGCAGGGATATACAGGGGGCAACGCAGTATTTT. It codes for CASRDIQGATQYF.